This record looks at one TCR beta chain sequence and its context. The PCR ran on 60 Vbeta and 13 Jbeta primers. Libraries were prepared by immunoSEQ multiplex PCR; TCRdb keeps only in-frame clonotypes and omits some of them. The sample has some 150,000 clones; roughly 85% are singletons. These data belong to a study of cytomegalovirus exposure and HLA in healthy donors. The receptor was derived from a woman in her late teens or twenties in good health and CMV-seronegative. The sequenced material came from PBMCs.

This CDR3 is CASSGQVSEQYF. The CDR3 nucleotides read TGTGCCAGCAGCGGACAGGTCAGCGAGCAGTACTTC. The chain joins TRBV28 to TRBJ2-5; 7 positions match TRBD1. The end of the DNA fits TRBJ2-7 better, so the J call may be wrong. The CDR3 is 12 amino acids. Germline assignment: CDR1 MDHEN and CDR2 SYDVKM.